The text below deals with one TCR beta chain. The antigen is not known. This clone may be a read error of a much larger clone one base away. The data were obtained in a study of T cells after yellow fever vaccination. Per germline, CDR1 DFQATT and CDR2 SNEGSKA (reference sequence). This CDR3 has 13 amino acids. General observations from the study: Booster sampling recovered most clones from primary vaccination (approximately 97% CD4, over 75% CD8). FACS-sorted repertoires could harbor abundant contaminating bulk-population clonotypes. The secondary response was weaker, and its peak arrived faster, on day 5 versus 15.

Each CDR3 protein gets one entry after TCRdb re-called the 5' RACE reads with MiXCR. Of fewer than 85,000 distinct CDR3 sequences listed, around 7% were seen once; the top ten hold 41%. This sample comprised CD8+ T cells sorted from PBMCs, obtained on the day of the yellow fever booster vaccination. The chain is built from TRBV20-1 and TRBJ2-7, with D unresolved. This TCR was sampled from a man aged 30 to 45 who received the YFV17D yellow fever vaccine. In nucleotides, the CDR3 is TGCAGTTCTAGAGATCTAAGGGACTACGAGCAGTACTTC. Translating gives CSSRDLRDYEQYF.